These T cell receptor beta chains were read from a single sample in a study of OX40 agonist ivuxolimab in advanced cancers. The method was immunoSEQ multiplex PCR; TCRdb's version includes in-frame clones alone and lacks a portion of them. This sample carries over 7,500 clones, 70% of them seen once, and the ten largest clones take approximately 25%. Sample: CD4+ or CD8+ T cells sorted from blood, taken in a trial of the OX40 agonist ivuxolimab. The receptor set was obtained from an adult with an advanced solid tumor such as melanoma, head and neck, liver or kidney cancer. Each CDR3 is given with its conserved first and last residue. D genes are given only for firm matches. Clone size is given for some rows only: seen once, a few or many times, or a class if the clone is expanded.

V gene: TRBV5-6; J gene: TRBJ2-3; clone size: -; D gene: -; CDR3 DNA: TGTGCCAGCAGCAGACCGAGAGATACGCAGTATTTT; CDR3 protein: CASSRPRDTQYF
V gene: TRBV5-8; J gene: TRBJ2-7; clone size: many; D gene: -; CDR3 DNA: TGTGCCAGCAGCCGGAACATCTACGAGCAGTACTTC; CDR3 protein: CASSRNIYEQYF
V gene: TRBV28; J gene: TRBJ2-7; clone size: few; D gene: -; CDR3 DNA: TGTGCCAGCAGTGGTATAACCGGGACGTATTCCTACGAGCAGTACTTC; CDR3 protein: CASSGITGTYSYEQYF
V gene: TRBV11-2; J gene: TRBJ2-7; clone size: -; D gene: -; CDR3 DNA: TGTGCCAGCAGCTTAGGAAGTAGCGGCGCCTACGAGCAGTACTTC; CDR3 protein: CASSLGSSGAYEQYF
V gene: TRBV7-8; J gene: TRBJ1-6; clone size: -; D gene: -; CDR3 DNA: TGTGCCAGCAGCTTGAGGGTACTCTGGAATTCACCCCTCCACTTT; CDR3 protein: CASSLRVLWNSPLHF
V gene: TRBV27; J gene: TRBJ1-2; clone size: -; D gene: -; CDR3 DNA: TGTGCCAGCAGTTTATCTCGGACCGGGCCCCACACCTTC; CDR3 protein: CASSLSRTGPHTF
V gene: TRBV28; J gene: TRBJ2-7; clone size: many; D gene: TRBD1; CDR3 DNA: TGTGCCAGCAGTCCTTACAAAAACTCACGGACAGGGGGGCAGTACTTC; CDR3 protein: CASSPYKNSRTGGQYF
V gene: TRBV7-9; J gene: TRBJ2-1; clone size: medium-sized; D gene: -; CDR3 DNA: TGTGCCAGCACCTTAGGGGGGGGAGGTGAGCAGTTCTTC; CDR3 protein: CASTLGGGGEQFF
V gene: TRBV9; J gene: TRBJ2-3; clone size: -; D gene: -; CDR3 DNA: TGTGCCAGCAGCGTCCCCACAGATACGCAGTATTTT; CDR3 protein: CASSVPTDTQYF
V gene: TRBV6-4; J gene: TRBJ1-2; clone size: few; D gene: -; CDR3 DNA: TGTGCCAGCAGTGCGCCTCCATTTATAAGGTGGCGGAAAGGTGGCTACACCTTC; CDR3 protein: CASSAPPFIRWRKGGYTF
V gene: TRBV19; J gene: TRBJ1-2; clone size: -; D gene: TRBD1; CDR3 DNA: TGTGCCAGTAGTTCTCGGACAGGGATTAACTATGGCTACACCTTC; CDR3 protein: CASSSRTGINYGYTF
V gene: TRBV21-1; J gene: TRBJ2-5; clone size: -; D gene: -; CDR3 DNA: TGTGCCAGCACCCCCCGACGGCCCCAAGAGACCCAGTACTTC; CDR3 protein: CASTPRRPQETQYF
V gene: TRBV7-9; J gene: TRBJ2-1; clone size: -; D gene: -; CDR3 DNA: TGTGCCAGCAGGCACCAAAAATCCTACAATGAGCAGTTCTTC; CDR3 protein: CASRHQKSYNEQFF